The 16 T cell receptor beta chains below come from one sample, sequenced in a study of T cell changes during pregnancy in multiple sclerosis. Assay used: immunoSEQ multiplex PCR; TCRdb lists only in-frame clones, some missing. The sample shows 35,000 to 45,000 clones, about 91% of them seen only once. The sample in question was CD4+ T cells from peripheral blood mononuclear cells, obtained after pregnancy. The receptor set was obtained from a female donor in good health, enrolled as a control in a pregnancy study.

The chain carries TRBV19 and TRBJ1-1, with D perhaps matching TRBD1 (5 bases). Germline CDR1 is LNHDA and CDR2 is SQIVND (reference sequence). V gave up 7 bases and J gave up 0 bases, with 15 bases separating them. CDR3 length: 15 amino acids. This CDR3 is CASTRGGLLNTEAFF. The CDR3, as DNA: TGTGCCAGTACCCGGGGGGGACTCTTGAACACTGAAGCTTTCTTT.

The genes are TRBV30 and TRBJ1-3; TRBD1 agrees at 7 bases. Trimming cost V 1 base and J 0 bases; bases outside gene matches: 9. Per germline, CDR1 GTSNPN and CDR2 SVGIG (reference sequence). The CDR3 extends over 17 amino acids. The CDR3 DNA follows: TGTGCCTGGAGTGAAACAGGGGTGTGGAGCTCTGGAAACACCATATATTTT. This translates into CAWSETGVWSSGNTIYF.

This CDR3 reads CASSQVMRSRGALGYTF. CDR3 nucleotides: TGCGCCAGCAGCCAAGTAATGCGGAGCCGCGGGGCTCTCGGCTACACCTTC. The chain joins TRBV4-1 to TRBJ1-2; perhaps TRBD1 as D (5 bases). CDR1 and CDR2 (germline): MGHRA, YSYEKL. The CDR3 has 17 residues. Trimming took 1 base from V and 8 from J, leaving 23 bases between them.

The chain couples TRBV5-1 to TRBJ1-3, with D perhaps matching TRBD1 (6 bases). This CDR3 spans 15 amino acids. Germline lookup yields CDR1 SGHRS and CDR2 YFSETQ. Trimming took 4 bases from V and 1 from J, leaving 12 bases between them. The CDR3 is CASSPKQGSGNTIYF. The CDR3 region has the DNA TGCGCCAGCAGCCCTAAACAGGGTTCTGGAAACACCATATATTTT.

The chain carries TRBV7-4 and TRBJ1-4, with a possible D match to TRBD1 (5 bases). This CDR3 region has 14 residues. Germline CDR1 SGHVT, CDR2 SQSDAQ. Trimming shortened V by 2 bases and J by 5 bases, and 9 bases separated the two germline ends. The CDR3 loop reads CASSLLRANEKLFF. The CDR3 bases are TGTGCCAGCAGCTTACTCAGGGCAAATGAAAAACTGTTTTTT.

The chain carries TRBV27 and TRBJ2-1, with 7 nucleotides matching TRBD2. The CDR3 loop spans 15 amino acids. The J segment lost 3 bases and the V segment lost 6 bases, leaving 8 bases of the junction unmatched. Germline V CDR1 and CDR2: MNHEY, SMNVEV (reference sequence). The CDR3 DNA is TGTGCCAGCAGCCACGGACTAGGGCTCTACAATGAGCAGTTCTTC. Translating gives CASSHGLGLYNEQFF.

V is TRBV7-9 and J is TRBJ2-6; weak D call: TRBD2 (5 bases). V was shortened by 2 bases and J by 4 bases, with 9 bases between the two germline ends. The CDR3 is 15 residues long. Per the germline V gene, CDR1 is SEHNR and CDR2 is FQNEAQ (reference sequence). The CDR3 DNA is TGTGCCAGCAGCTTAAGAGGGCACGGGGCCAACGTCCTGACTTTC. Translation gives CASSLRGHGANVLTF.

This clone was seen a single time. The CDR3 bases are TGTGCCAGCAGCGTAGGGAGGAGCGGGGGGGCCTCGCAGTTCTTC. This gives the protein CASSVGRSGGASQFF. J is TRBJ2-1 and V is TRBV9; TRBD2 agrees at 10 bases. This CDR3 is 15 amino acids long. Per germline, CDR1 SGDLS and CDR2 YYNGEE. Trimming took 0 bases from V and 12 from J; bases not matched to a gene: 9.

DNA of the CDR3: TGCGCCAGCAGCCAAGTTATTTTGGACAGGGGGAAGGTTAGCACTGAAGCTTTCTTT. Translated: CASSQVILDRGKVSTEAFF. The V and J genes are TRBV4-1 and TRBJ1-1; 10 nucleotides line up with TRBD1. V was clipped by 1 base and J by 4 bases; unmatched bases: 15. The CDR3 contains 19 residues. Germline CDR1 is MGHRA and CDR2 is YSYEKL.

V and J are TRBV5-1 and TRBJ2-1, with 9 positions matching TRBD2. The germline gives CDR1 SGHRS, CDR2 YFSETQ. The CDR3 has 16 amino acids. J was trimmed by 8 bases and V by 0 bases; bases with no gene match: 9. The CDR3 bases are TGCGCCAGCAGCTTGGGTAGCGGGGGCGCTTTGGATGAGCAGTTCTTC. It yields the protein CASSLGSGGALDEQFF. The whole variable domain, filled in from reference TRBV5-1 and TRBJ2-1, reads KAGVTQTPRYLIKTRGQQVTLSCSPISGHRSVSWYQQTPGQGLQFLFEYFSETQRNKGNFPGRFSGRQFSNSRSEMNVSTLELGDSALYLCASSLGSGGALDEQFFGPGTRLTVL.

The CDR3 here is CASSLAAGKETQYF. In DNA, the CDR3 is TGTGCCAGCAGTTTGGCAGCGGGTAAAGAGACCCAGTACTTC. The chain links TRBV6-6 to TRBJ2-5; tentative D call: TRBD2 (6 bases). Trimming took 4 bases from V and 3 from J, leaving 12 bases between them. Germline CDR1 is MNHNY and CDR2 is SVGAGI (reference sequence). The CDR3 runs 14 residues.

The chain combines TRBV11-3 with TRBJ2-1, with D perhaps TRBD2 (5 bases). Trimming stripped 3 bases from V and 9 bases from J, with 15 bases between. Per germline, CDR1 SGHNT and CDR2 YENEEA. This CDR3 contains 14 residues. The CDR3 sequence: CASSFEGEAPEQFF. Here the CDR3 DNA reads TGTGCCAGCAGCTTCGAGGGAGAGGCGCCTGAGCAGTTCTTC.

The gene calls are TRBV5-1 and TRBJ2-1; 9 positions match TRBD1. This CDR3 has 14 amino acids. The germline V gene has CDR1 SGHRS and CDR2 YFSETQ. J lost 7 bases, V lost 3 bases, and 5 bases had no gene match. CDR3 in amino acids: CASSWGTGKNEQFF. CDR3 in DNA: TGCGCCAGCAGCTGGGGGACAGGGAAAAATGAGCAGTTCTTC.

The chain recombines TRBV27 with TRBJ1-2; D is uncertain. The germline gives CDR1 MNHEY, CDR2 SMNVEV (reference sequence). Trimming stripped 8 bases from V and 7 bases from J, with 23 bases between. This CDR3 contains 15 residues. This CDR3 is CASRRAGGRPGGYTF. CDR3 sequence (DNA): TGTGCCAGCCGTCGTGCGGGTGGCCGTCCGGGTGGCTACACCTTC.

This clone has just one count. CDR3 loop: CASRVMPGGAQETQYF. In nucleotides, the CDR3 is TGTGCCAGCAGGGTTATGCCCGGAGGGGCCCAAGAGACCCAGTACTTC. V gene TRBV5-5 combines with J gene TRBJ2-5, with D perhaps matching TRBD2 (6 bases). This CDR3 region has 16 residues. V dropped 5 bases and J dropped 1 base, with 18 bases sitting between them. CDR1 and CDR2 (germline): SGHKS, YYEKEE (reference sequence).

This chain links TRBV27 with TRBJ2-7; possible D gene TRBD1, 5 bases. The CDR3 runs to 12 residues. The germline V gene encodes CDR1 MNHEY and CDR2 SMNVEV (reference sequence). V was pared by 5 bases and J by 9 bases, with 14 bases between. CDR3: CASSHGQHPQYF. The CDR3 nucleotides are TGTGCCAGCAGTCACGGACAACACCCGCAGTACTTC.